The following is a TCR beta chain sequence with its context. It lacks a known antigen. Base qualities are not provided; no much larger clone lies one nucleotide away. There are 17 amino acids in the CDR3, from cysteine to phenylalanine inclusive. Only the CDR3 portion is preserved as DNA: 51 bases, with reading frame beginning at the first base. The junction shows trimming of 1 base on V and 4 bases on J, and the gene matches do not reach 10 bases of it. Based on the germline V gene, the CDR1 and CDR2 sequences are MGHRA and YSYEKL. Libraries of naive CD8 T cells were generated from around 20,000 to 990,000 sorted cells, with 10%, 30% or 50% of the purified RNA used. Naive CD8 T cells, defined as CD8+CD4-CCR7+CD45RA+, were FACS-sorted into RLT Plus buffer on a BD FACSAria II. To test detection sensitivity, Jurkat RNA equal to approximately ten TCR copies was added to samples of roughly 18,000-1,100,000 naive CD8 T cells. CD8 T cells were enriched using RosetteSep CD8+ T Cell Enrichment Cocktail and Ficoll-Paque, and the enriched cells then underwent ACK red cell lysis.

These data come from a study of molecular identifiers for immune sequencing clone quantification listed by TCRdb under 2018. The study in broad terms: For a replicate experiment, RNA from around 20,000 or 99,000 naive CD8 T cells was divided into five aliquots, of which four were sequenced. CD8 T cells were used in a methods study to benchmark molecular-identifier clustering-based TCR repertoire sequencing (MIDCIRS) and TCR RNA copy counting. Beyond this particular receptor, the publication reports: The naive libraries included spiked-in Jurkat TCR RNA (10 copies' worth), and this RNA is not part of the donor repertoire. A single cell's worth of spiked-in Jurkat TCR RNA was reported detectable even among some 920,000 naive CD8 T cells. Highly expanded clone sizes could be underestimated if identical TCR molecules share a barcode. Modeling indicated approximately 3.1 TCR RNA copies recovered per cell, compared with roughly 10 by digital PCR, which implies a capture efficiency of approximately 31%. Without barcode sub-clustering, chimeric consensus sequences inflated TCR diversity; chimeras reached as high as 47%. In CMV-specific effector cells, clones with more than 20 RNA copies accounted for over 98% of molecules, whereas in naive cells such clones accounted for under 1%.

The library was made by PCR. Sequenced using an Illumina HiSeq 4000. Bulk TCR libraries were made following a previously described method, with the TCR primers given in Table S5. The Qiagen AllPrep DNA/RNA kit was used to purify total RNA. Reads from multiple sequencing runs of the same library were pooled before analysis. The study's own analysis went as follows. Reads were retained only if the reads had an exact TCR constant sequence, and the retained reads were trimmed to 150 nt and grouped according to their 12-nt molecular barcodes. Reads in each barcode group were sub-clustered using a 15% Levenshtein threshold, and a quality-weighted consensus sequence was built for each RNA molecule. Non-functional sequences were filtered out, along with any lower-count sequence sitting one edit away from another sequence. Based on fitting two negative binomial distributions, any barcode sub-cluster with under 20% of the maximum read count was discarded. Using fastp trimming at Q25 and MiXCR clonotype assembly, TCRdb reanalyzed the public sequencing data and kept in-frame beta chains. CDR3 protein sequences are deduplicated, and each keeps its most common genes and DNA. TCRdb's processing, not the authors' own work, is the source of the V and J calls. In this sample the table shows a few hundred thousand distinct CDR3 sequences, about 22% of which occur a single time. 0.7% to 1% of the sample is in the top ten clones.

Material for sequencing was naive CD8+ T cells from blood, with Jurkat cell RNA spiked in. Interpreted using the paper, the cell subset or site label stands for: FACS-sorted CD8+CD4-CCR7+CD45RA+ naive T cells. This receptor was obtained from a human donor in good health. Some libraries in this study had Jurkat cell RNA spiked in. This receptor chain uses TRBV4-1 and TRBJ2-5, with 9 middle bases fitting TRBD1. The DNA sequence follows: TGCGCCAGCAGCCAAGGAATTCGTGGGACAGGGCTAGAGACCCAGTACTTC. This sequence encodes CASSQGIRGTGLETQYF.